This record looks at one T cell receptor beta chain sequence and its context. Its specificity is not known. The same CDR3 can be traced to other DNA sequences in this sample. The source of the sample is a study of cytomegalovirus exposure and HLA in healthy donors. Notes on the study in general: Sequencing depth roughly uniform across donors was assumed in presence/absence analyses. The analysis excluded some indistinguishable V segments, including TRBV6-2 and TRBV6-3. Later on, a genetic analysis was performed. It linked a missense variant in DCLRE1C with V- and J-gene trimming of TCR beta.

The length of the CDR3 is 14 residues. Germline V gives CDR1 SGDLS, CDR2 YYNGEE. The V gene lost 4 bases and the J gene lost 4 bases, with 14 bases spanning the gap. The PCR made use of 60 Vbeta and 13 Jbeta primers. Clones were read by immunoSEQ multiplex PCR, and TCRdb kept only the in-frame ones, dropping some. The data show 100,000 or so clones, about 80% seen once. This chain links TRBV9 with TRBJ1-1; tentatively, D is TRBD1 (6 bases). Sequencing was done on a sample of PBMCs. This receptor was obtained from a man aged 25-45 years in good health and CMV-seropositive. The CDR3 loop is CASSPQGGGTEAFF. CDR3 DNA sequence: TGTGCCAGCAGCCCCCAGGGAGGGGGCACTGAAGCTTTCTTT.